The 10 T cell receptor beta chains below all came from one sample that was sequenced in a study of blood T cell repertoires in COVID-19. Sequencing was performed with immunoSEQ multiplex PCR; in TCRdb, only in-frame clones are kept and a portion is missing. The sample lists roughly 86,000 clones; 70% to 90% were seen once. The material sequenced was peripheral blood. The receptors were sampled from a woman aged 80 or over with COVID-19, enrolled during active disease.

V gene TRBV7-3 combines with J gene TRBJ2-3; a possible D gene is TRBD2 (6 bases). Trimming left V 4 bases short and J 0 bases short, with 11 bases between. CDR3 length equals 15 residues. Germline CDR1 and CDR2: SGHTA and FQGTGA. CDR3 coding DNA: TGTGCCAGCAGCTCCGGGACTTTTAGCACAGATACGCAGTATTTT. It translates to CASSSGTFSTDTQYF.

CDR3 in amino acids: CASSYVRESEQYF. DNA for the CDR3: TGTGCCAGCAGTTATGTCAGGGAAAGTGAGCAGTACTTC. V and J are TRBV6-2 or TRBV6-3 and TRBJ2-7; TRBD1 is a possible D gene (5 bases). The germline V gene encodes CDR1 MNHEY and CDR2 SVGEGT. V lost 3 bases, J lost 7 bases, and 13 bases lay in between. This CDR3 is 13 amino acids long.

DNA for the CDR3: TGTGCCAGTAGTTTGGGGGGGCCCTACAATGAGCAGTTCTTC. It specifies CASSLGGPYNEQFF. The chain combines TRBV19 with TRBJ2-1, with D maybe TRBD2 (7 bases). Germline V CDR1 and CDR2: LNHDA, SQIVND (reference sequence). V was cut by 5 bases and J by 2 bases, with 10 bases left in between. CDR3 length: 14 amino acids. The full variable domain, its missing parts supplied by reference TRBV19 and TRBJ2-1, is DGGITQSPKYLFRKEGQNVTLSCEQNLNHDAMYWYRQDPGQGLRLIYYSQIVNDFQKGDIAEGYSVSREKKESFPLTVTSAQKNPTAFYLCASSLGGPYNEQFFGPGTRLTVL.

The chain combines TRBV2 with TRBJ2-7; possibly TRBD2 for D (6 bases). The CDR3 has 10 residues. Germline V gives CDR1 SNHLY, CDR2 FYNNEI. With 11 bases removed from V and 7 bases from J, the gap between germline ends came to 12 bases. DNA of the CDR3: TGTGCCTCAGGAGGGAGGGAGCAGTACTTC. Translation gives CASGGREQYF.

The V call is TRBV2, the J call TRBJ1-1, with a weak D call TRBD1 (5 bases). Germline V lookup: CDR1 SNHLY, CDR2 FYNNEI. This CDR3 contains 13 residues. V shed 8 bases and J shed 7 bases, with 17 bases lying between them. CDR3 coding DNA: TGTGCCAGCCACCTGGGGCAGGGCAGTGAAGCTTTCTTT. Translation: CASHLGQGSEAFF.

The chain combines TRBV10-3 with TRBJ2-2, with 10 bases matching TRBD1. V was clipped by 6 bases and J by 5 bases; unmatched bases: 6. Looked up from germline, CDR1 is ENHRY and CDR2 is SYGVKD. The CDR3 totals 15 residues. The CDR3 DNA sequence: TGTGCCATCAGCCTCGGGACAGGGGAAACCGGGGAGCTGTTTTTT. Amino acid sequence: CAISLGTGETGELFF.

This chain uses TRBV18 with TRBJ2-7; 8 bases map to TRBD2. V lost 4 bases to trimming and J lost 6 bases; unmatched junction nucleotides: 5. CDR3 size: 13 residues. From germline, CDR1 is KGHSH and CDR2 LQKENI. The CDR3 reads CASSQQGLGEQYF. In DNA, the CDR3 is TGTGCCAGCTCACAGCAGGGACTAGGCGAGCAGTACTTC.

The chain combines TRBV28 with TRBJ2-3; 7 positions match TRBD1. The CDR3 extends over 13 amino acids. The V gene end was trimmed by 4 bases and the J gene end by 10 bases; junction bases not matched to a gene: 8. CDR1 is MDHEN, CDR2 SYDVKM, per germline. CDR3 DNA: TGTGCCAGCAGTTCGGGACAGTACAATCCGCAGTATTTT. Amino acids: CASSSGQYNPQYF.

The genes are TRBV9 and TRBJ2-2; possible D gene TRBD1, 6 bases. The CDR3 is 17 amino acids. CDR1 and CDR2 (germline): SGDLS, YYNGEE. V was shortened by 2 bases and J by 3 bases, with 17 bases between the two germline ends. In DNA, the CDR3 is TGTGCCAGCAGCGTTAAGCTTAGGTCAGGGGACACCGGGGAGCTGTTTTTT. Protein: CASSVKLRSGDTGELFF.

V gene TRBV5-1 combines with J gene TRBJ2-1; a weak D match, TRBD1 (5 bases). The germline CDR1 and CDR2 sequences are SGHRS and YFSETQ. This CDR3 has 15 amino acids. V dropped 0 bases and J dropped 4 bases, with 11 bases sitting between them. CDR3 sequence: CASSLGFGAYNEQFF. Written as DNA, the CDR3 is TGCGCCAGCAGCTTGGGGTTTGGGGCTTACAATGAGCAGTTCTTC. The full variable domain, rest sourced from reference TRBV5-1 and TRBJ2-1, is KAGVTQTPRYLIKTRGQQVTLSCSPISGHRSVSWYQQTPGQGLQFLFEYFSETQRNKGNFPGRFSGRQFSNSRSEMNVSTLELGDSALYLCASSLGFGAYNEQFFGPGTRLTVL.